One T cell receptor (beta chain) is described in this entry. Germline lookup yields CDR1 SGHNT and CDR2 YYREEE (reference sequence). The germline V and J ends were trimmed by 0 bases and 10 bases, with 14 bases remaining between them. The CDR3 is made up of 13 amino acids. The data stem from a study of blood T cell repertoires in COVID-19. Study overall: Material from acute and convalescent COVID-19 was sourced from the United States, Italy and Spain.

Original data processing: Amplified reference gene primers provided the basis for estimating nucleated cell counts. The repertoire was sequenced with immunoSEQ multiplex PCR; TCRdb's copy has only in-frame clones and lacks some. D and trimming were read from the DNA, whereas the V and J calls and clone size are those reported in that table. Of 150,000 to 200,000 clones in the sample, about 76% were seen once. Sequences were obtained from peripheral blood. The chain uses TRBV5-4 and TRBJ2-7; D is perhaps TRBD2 (5 bases). The receptor was derived from a woman aged 40 to 50 with COVID-19, enrolled during active disease. DNA for the CDR3: TGTGCCAGCAGCTTGGGGGAGAAGAGGAGCCAGTACTTC. This gives the protein CASSLGEKRSQYF.